This entry is about one TCR beta chain. This sample is drawn from a study of OX40 agonist ivuxolimab in advanced cancers. V shed 2 bases and J 2 bases; nucleotides not matched to a gene: 15. From germline, CDR1 is SEHNR and CDR2 FQNEAQ (reference sequence). The CDR3 has 18 amino acids. Assay used: immunoSEQ multiplex PCR; TCRdb lists only in-frame clones, some missing. The data contain 42,000 or so clones, 82% of them singletons. The clonotype originates from an adult with an advanced solid tumor such as melanoma, head and neck, liver or kidney cancer. The material sequenced was CD4+ or CD8+ T cells sorted from blood, taken in a trial of the OX40 agonist ivuxolimab. The genes are TRBV7-9 and TRBJ2-7; 7 nucleotides match TRBD1. The DNA for the CDR3 is TGTGCCAGCAGCTTACTTGGGACAGATAAACCAGAACCCTACGAGCAGTACTTC. Translated: CASSLLGTDKPEPYEQYF.